A selection of T cell receptor beta chains follows, all from one sample in a study of T cell responses to AZD1222 COVID-19 vaccine. The table came from immunoSEQ multiplex PCR; TCRdb's copy has only in-frame clones and leaves some out. The sample shows more than 85,000 clones, approximately 89% of them seen only once. The sample was peripheral blood, taken 28 days after the second AZD1222 dose. These receptors originate from an adult who received the AZD1222 COVID-19 vaccine. Each CDR3 is given with its conserved first and last residue. Each record gives: clone size, D gene, J gene, V gene, CDR3 protein, CDR3 DNA. A D gene is named only where the DNA matches it firmly. For some rows the clone size is stated as once, few or many, or as a class when expanded; others skip it.

abundance: once
d_gene: TRBD1
j_gene: TRBJ2-7
v_gene: TRBV3-1/TRBV3-2
CDR3aa: CASSQEGQVMFYEQYF
CDR3nt: TGTGCCAGCAGCCAAGAGGGACAGGTGATGTTCTACGAGCAGTACTTC

abundance: -
d_gene: TRBD1
j_gene: TRBJ2-6
v_gene: TRBV18
CDR3aa: CASLSSTGGMVPGANVLTF
CDR3nt: TGTGCCAGCTTATCCAGCACAGGGGGCATGGTCCCTGGGGCCAACGTCCTGACTTTC

abundance: -
d_gene: -
j_gene: TRBJ2-7
v_gene: TRBV9
CDR3aa: CASSVVLGAEQYF
CDR3nt: TGTGCCAGCAGCGTAGTCCTAGGGGCCGAGCAGTACTTC

abundance: -
d_gene: TRBD1
j_gene: TRBJ2-3
v_gene: TRBV18
CDR3aa: CASSPGTGGTDTQYF
CDR3nt: TGTGCCAGCTCACCTGGGACAGGGGGCACAGATACGCAGTATTTT

abundance: -
d_gene: -
j_gene: TRBJ2-1
v_gene: TRBV14
CDR3aa: CASSQDRWRGSDEQFF
CDR3nt: TGTGCCAGCAGCCAAGATAGGTGGAGGGGGAGTGATGAGCAGTTCTTC

abundance: -
d_gene: TRBD2
j_gene: TRBJ2-7
v_gene: TRBV27
CDR3aa: CASSGRLAGTYEQYF
CDR3nt: TGTGCCAGCAGTGGGCGGCTAGCGGGGACCTACGAGCAGTACTTC

abundance: -
d_gene: TRBD1
j_gene: TRBJ1-3
v_gene: TRBV2
CDR3aa: CAIRRGHGNTIYF
CDR3nt: TGTGCCATTAGAAGGGGGCATGGAAACACCATATATTTT

abundance: -
d_gene: -
j_gene: TRBJ2-7
v_gene: TRBV18
CDR3aa: CASFGTGAGEQYF
CDR3nt: TGTGCCAGCTTTGGTACGGGGGCGGGTGAGCAGTACTTC

abundance: -
d_gene: -
j_gene: TRBJ2-1
v_gene: TRBV20-1
CDR3aa: CSRGSYNEQFF
CDR3nt: TGCAGCCGGGGCTCCTACAATGAGCAGTTCTTC

abundance: -
d_gene: TRBD2
j_gene: TRBJ2-5
v_gene: TRBV5-3
CDR3aa: CARSFVLAAKETQYF
CDR3nt: TGTGCCAGAAGCTTCGTCCTAGCGGCTAAAGAGACCCAGTACTTC

abundance: -
d_gene: -
j_gene: TRBJ2-5
v_gene: TRBV5-1
CDR3aa: CASSLGQETQYF
CDR3nt: TGCGCCAGCAGCTTGGGACAAGAGACCCAGTACTTC

abundance: -
d_gene: TRBD2
j_gene: TRBJ2-7
v_gene: TRBV6-2/TRBV6-3
CDR3aa: CASSFSGVDEQYF
CDR3nt: TGTGCCAGCAGTTTTAGCGGGGTTGACGAGCAGTACTTC

abundance: -
d_gene: -
j_gene: TRBJ1-5
v_gene: TRBV30
CDR3aa: CAWSDREGQPQHF
CDR3nt: TGTGCCTGGAGTGACAGGGAGGGTCAGCCCCAGCATTTT

abundance: -
d_gene: TRBD1
j_gene: TRBJ2-6
v_gene: TRBV27
CDR3aa: CASRGDRAGANVLTF
CDR3nt: TGTGCCAGCAGAGGAGACAGGGCGGGGGCCAACGTCCTGACTTTC

abundance: -
d_gene: -
j_gene: TRBJ1-1
v_gene: TRBV2
CDR3aa: CASSEGGGGTEAFF
CDR3nt: TGTGCCAGCAGTGAGGGAGGGGGAGGCACTGAAGCTTTCTTT

abundance: -
d_gene: TRBD1
j_gene: TRBJ1-4
v_gene: TRBV2
CDR3aa: CASTGTGDGEKLFF
CDR3nt: TGTGCCAGCACCGGGACAGGGGACGGTGAAAAACTGTTTTTT

abundance: once
d_gene: -
j_gene: TRBJ2-7
v_gene: TRBV7-2
CDR3aa: CASSSEIVFEQYF
CDR3nt: TGTGCCAGCAGCTCCGAAATCGTATTCGAGCAGTACTTC

abundance: -
d_gene: -
j_gene: TRBJ1-1
v_gene: TRBV19
CDR3aa: CASNDRGKSATEAFF
CDR3nt: TGTGCCAGTAACGATAGGGGTAAGTCGGCGACTGAAGCTTTCTTT

abundance: -
d_gene: -
j_gene: TRBJ2-4
v_gene: TRBV11-3
CDR3aa: CASSPQVGTAGDIQYF
CDR3nt: TGTGCCAGCAGCCCCCAGGTGGGGACAGCGGGGGACATTCAGTACTTC

abundance: -
d_gene: -
j_gene: TRBJ1-2
v_gene: TRBV5-1
CDR3aa: CASSLVQGGSYGYTF
CDR3nt: TGCGCCAGCAGCTTGGTACAGGGAGGATCGTATGGCTACACCTTC

abundance: -
d_gene: -
j_gene: TRBJ1-5
v_gene: TRBV28
CDR3aa: CASSLDASNQPQHF
CDR3nt: TGTGCCAGCAGTTTAGATGCTAGCAATCAGCCCCAGCATTTT

abundance: once
d_gene: -
j_gene: TRBJ1-2
v_gene: TRBV19
CDR3aa: CASSPTANYGYTF
CDR3nt: TGTGCCAGTAGTCCTACAGCAAACTATGGCTACACCTTC

abundance: -
d_gene: -
j_gene: TRBJ1-2
v_gene: TRBV7-9
CDR3aa: CASILMGGHRNYGYTF
CDR3nt: TGTGCCAGCATCCTCATGGGGGGACACCGTAACTATGGCTACACCTTC

abundance: -
d_gene: -
j_gene: TRBJ2-7
v_gene: TRBV12-3/TRBV12-4
CDR3aa: CASGQNYEQYF
CDR3nt: TGTGCCAGCGGACAAAACTACGAGCAGTACTTC

abundance: -
d_gene: -
j_gene: TRBJ2-7
v_gene: TRBV7-2
CDR3aa: CASSTRPGSIYEQYF
CDR3nt: TGTGCCAGCAGCACCCGCCCTGGATCAATCTACGAGCAGTACTTC

abundance: -
d_gene: -
j_gene: TRBJ1-2
v_gene: TRBV6-6
CDR3aa: CASSYSPQSEYGYTF
CDR3nt: TGTGCCAGCAGTTACTCTCCACAGTCGGAGTACGGCTACACCTTC

abundance: -
d_gene: -
j_gene: TRBJ1-5
v_gene: TRBV27
CDR3aa: CASSLGRGGGQPQHF
CDR3nt: TGTGCCAGCAGCTTAGGACGAGGGGGGGGTCAGCCCCAGCATTTT

abundance: -
d_gene: TRBD2
j_gene: TRBJ2-5
v_gene: TRBV10-3
CDR3aa: CAIRTSGGVETQYF
CDR3nt: TGTGCCATCAGGACTAGCGGGGGGGTCGAGACCCAGTACTTC

abundance: -
d_gene: -
j_gene: TRBJ2-7
v_gene: TRBV7-9
CDR3aa: CASSDTYEQYF
CDR3nt: TGTGCCAGCAGTGACACCTACGAGCAGTACTTC

abundance: once
d_gene: TRBD1
j_gene: TRBJ2-7
v_gene: TRBV7-2
CDR3aa: CASSPTTGAGSYEQYF
CDR3nt: TGTGCCAGCAGCCCAACGACAGGGGCCGGCTCCTACGAGCAGTACTTC

abundance: -
d_gene: TRBD1
j_gene: TRBJ2-3
v_gene: TRBV5-4
CDR3aa: CASSSRTGGTDTQYF
CDR3nt: TGTGCCAGCAGCTCGCGGACAGGGGGGACAGATACGCAGTATTTT

abundance: -
d_gene: -
j_gene: TRBJ2-1
v_gene: TRBV11-3
CDR3aa: CASSLDVGQGGRNEQFF
CDR3nt: TGTGCCAGCAGCTTAGATGTCGGACAGGGAGGGAGGAATGAGCAGTTCTTC

abundance: -
d_gene: TRBD2
j_gene: TRBJ2-1
v_gene: TRBV9
CDR3aa: CASSGTPGLVNEQFF
CDR3nt: TGTGCCAGCAGCGGCACCCCGGGACTAGTCAATGAGCAGTTCTTC

abundance: once
d_gene: TRBD2
j_gene: TRBJ2-3
v_gene: TRBV7-3
CDR3aa: CASSLVERGSLTDTQYF
CDR3nt: TGTGCCAGCAGCTTAGTTGAGCGGGGGAGCTTAACAGATACGCAGTATTTT

abundance: -
d_gene: -
j_gene: TRBJ2-7
v_gene: TRBV12-3/TRBV12-4
CDR3aa: CASSFQVYEQYF
CDR3nt: TGTGCCAGCAGTTTTCAGGTCTACGAGCAGTACTTC

abundance: few
d_gene: -
j_gene: TRBJ1-1
v_gene: TRBV27
CDR3aa: CASRIGAGNTEAFF
CDR3nt: TGTGCCAGCAGGATCGGGGCAGGGAACACTGAAGCTTTCTTT

abundance: -
d_gene: -
j_gene: TRBJ1-5
v_gene: TRBV2
CDR3aa: CASRSGEGNQPQHF
CDR3nt: TGTGCCAGCAGATCGGGGGAGGGCAATCAGCCCCAGCATTTT

abundance: -
d_gene: -
j_gene: TRBJ2-7
v_gene: TRBV15
CDR3aa: CATSRVEGYEQYF
CDR3nt: TGTGCCACCAGCAGAGTCGAGGGATACGAGCAGTACTTC

abundance: -
d_gene: -
j_gene: TRBJ2-1
v_gene: TRBV14
CDR3aa: CASSQDPGSHNEQFF
CDR3nt: TGTGCCAGCAGCCAAGATCCAGGGTCCCACAATGAGCAGTTCTTC

abundance: -
d_gene: -
j_gene: TRBJ1-2
v_gene: TRBV30
CDR3aa: CAWSTQLGYGYTF
CDR3nt: TGTGCCTGGAGTACCCAGCTCGGGTATGGCTACACCTTC

abundance: -
d_gene: TRBD2
j_gene: TRBJ2-5
v_gene: TRBV4-2
CDR3aa: CASSQVSGGYNEETQYF
CDR3nt: TGTGCCAGCAGCCAAGTTAGCGGGGGGTACAATGAAGAGACCCAGTACTTC

abundance: -
d_gene: -
j_gene: TRBJ2-5
v_gene: TRBV3-1/TRBV3-2
CDR3aa: CASSQGSGAAETQYF
CDR3nt: TGTGCCAGCAGCCAAGGGTCGGGCGCCGCCGAGACCCAGTACTTC

abundance: -
d_gene: -
j_gene: TRBJ1-6
v_gene: TRBV9
CDR3aa: CASSVVGSPLHF
CDR3nt: TGTGCCAGCAGCGTAGTGGGCTCACCCCTCCACTTT

abundance: -
d_gene: -
j_gene: TRBJ2-3
v_gene: TRBV7-6
CDR3aa: CASSSKIGPRTDTQYF
CDR3nt: TGTGCCAGCAGCTCCAAGATTGGCCCGCGGACAGATACGCAGTATTTT

abundance: once
d_gene: -
j_gene: TRBJ1-1
v_gene: TRBV7-9
CDR3aa: CASSLDGGEGAFF
CDR3nt: TGTGCCAGCAGCTTAGATGGGGGAGAAGGAGCTTTCTTT

abundance: -
d_gene: -
j_gene: TRBJ2-7
v_gene: TRBV29-1
CDR3aa: CSVGSGLGEQYF
CDR3nt: TGCAGCGTTGGTTCGGGTCTGGGGGAGCAGTACTTC

abundance: -
d_gene: -
j_gene: TRBJ1-2
v_gene: TRBV23-1
CDR3aa: CASSQFLSSLSGTLEATYGYTF
CDR3nt: TGCGCCAGCAGTCAGTTTCTTTCGTCTCTTTCGGGGACTCTAGAGGCTACCTATGGCTACACCTTC

abundance: -
d_gene: -
j_gene: TRBJ2-3
v_gene: TRBV5-1
CDR3aa: CASSLEQGHTDTQYF
CDR3nt: TGCGCCAGCAGCTTGGAACAGGGCCACACAGATACGCAGTATTTT

abundance: few
d_gene: -
j_gene: TRBJ1-3
v_gene: TRBV13
CDR3aa: CASSLGGSGNTIYF
CDR3nt: TGTGCCAGCAGCTTAGGAGGCTCTGGAAACACCATATATTTT

abundance: -
d_gene: -
j_gene: TRBJ2-7
v_gene: TRBV20-1
CDR3aa: CSASKRRFSYEQYF
CDR3nt: TGCAGTGCTAGTAAACGACGGTTCTCCTACGAGCAGTACTTC

abundance: -
d_gene: TRBD1
j_gene: TRBJ2-7
v_gene: TRBV6-5
CDR3aa: CASSSLTGTASYEQYF
CDR3nt: TGTGCCAGCAGTTCTCTAACCGGGACAGCTAGCTACGAGCAGTACTTC

abundance: -
d_gene: -
j_gene: TRBJ1-1
v_gene: TRBV4-3
CDR3aa: CASSPATGNTEAFF
CDR3nt: TGCGCCAGCAGCCCGGCGACAGGGAACACTGAAGCTTTCTTT

abundance: -
d_gene: -
j_gene: TRBJ1-4
v_gene: TRBV7-2
CDR3aa: CASSLTGLGNEKLFF
CDR3nt: TGTGCCAGCAGCCTAACGGGACTGGGGAATGAAAAACTGTTTTTT

abundance: -
d_gene: -
j_gene: TRBJ1-2
v_gene: TRBV2
CDR3aa: CASRDLNYGYTF
CDR3nt: TGTGCCAGCAGGGACCTCAACTATGGCTACACCTTC

abundance: -
d_gene: -
j_gene: TRBJ1-2
v_gene: TRBV6-5
CDR3aa: CASMRSRDSYGYTF
CDR3nt: TGTGCCAGCATGCGATCCAGGGATTCCTATGGCTACACCTTC

abundance: -
d_gene: TRBD1
j_gene: TRBJ1-2
v_gene: TRBV7-2
CDR3aa: CASSLAEDRARANYGYTF
CDR3nt: TGTGCCAGCAGCTTAGCAGAGGACAGGGCGCGGGCTAACTATGGCTACACCTTC